The 24 T cell receptor beta chains below come from one sample, sequenced in a study of T cells in Graves' hyperthyroidism and ophthalmopathy. RNA transcripts were the template for amplifying TCR beta CDR3 regions. The primer set for the first-round RT-PCR of the TCR CDR3 was HTBI. In TCRdb, the multiplex PCR reads were re-called with MiXCR into one record per CDR3 protein. The table lists a few hundred thousand distinct CDR3 sequences, 15% to 20% of them singletons, with under 3.5% in the top ten. The sample was blood. The receptor set was obtained from a woman in her forties with Graves' ophthalmopathy.

This clonotype has more than one count but fewer than ten. V usage is TRBV18 and J usage is TRBJ1-1; 7 bases are a match to TRBD1. V shed 1 base and J 2 bases; nucleotides not matched to a gene: 10. Looked up from germline, CDR1 is KGHSH and CDR2 is LQKENI. This CDR3 has 17 amino acids. The CDR3 loop reads CASSPRGQASFNTEAFF. In nucleotides, the CDR3 is TGTGCCAGCTCACCACGCGGACAGGCCTCCTTTAACACTGAAGCTTTCTTT.

This clonotype was recorded at least ten times. The J gene is TRBJ1-5, the V gene TRBV7-8; TRBD1 agrees at 7 bases. CDR1 and CDR2 from the germline V gene are SGHVS and FQNEAQ. The CDR3 covers 16 residues. Trimming at V came to 4 bases and at J to 2 bases, leaving 8 bases not matched to a gene. The CDR3 loop reads CASSSGTVKGNQPQHF. The DNA of the CDR3 is TGTGCCAGCAGCTCAGGGACAGTTAAAGGCAATCAGCCCCAGCATTTT.

This clonotype has ten or more counts. The chain recombines TRBV5-1 with TRBJ2-3; the D gene is possibly TRBD1 (6 bases). The CDR3 covers 14 residues. Per the germline V gene, CDR1 is SGHRS and CDR2 is YFSETQ. Trimming took 5 bases from V and 2 from J, leaving 12 bases between them. The CDR3 sequence is CASSNRDITDTQYF. CDR3 nucleotides: TGCGCCAGCAGTAACAGGGATATCACAGATACGCAGTATTTT.

This clonotype was recorded at least ten times. The chain is built from TRBV4-1 and TRBJ2-2, with 7 positions matching TRBD1. V lost 4 bases to trimming and J lost 6 bases; unmatched junction nucleotides: 5. The CDR3 spans 14 residues. CDR1 is MGHRA, CDR2 YSYEKL, per germline. CDR3 DNA sequence: TGCGCCAGCAGCCCGGCAGGGGGAGCCGGGGAGCTGTTTTTT. This translates into CASSPAGGAGELFF.

The CDR3, as DNA: TGTGCCAGCAGTTTTATGACAGACTACAATGAGCAGTTCTTC. This codes for CASSFMTDYNEQFF. J is TRBJ2-1 and V is TRBV12-3 or TRBV12-4, with TRBD1 as a possible D gene (5 bases). This CDR3 has 14 amino acids. Trimming left V 3 bases short and J 3 bases short, with 9 bases between.

This clonotype was seen a few times. The chain recombines TRBV20-1 with TRBJ1-2; TRBD1 might be the D (5 bases). CDR1 is DFQATT and CDR2 is SNEGSKA in the germline V gene (reference sequence). The CDR3 covers 15 residues. The germline V and J ends were trimmed by 0 bases and 1 base, with 12 bases remaining between them. The CDR3 protein is CSARDPGRGNYGYTF. Here the CDR3 DNA reads TGCAGTGCTAGAGATCCGGGGAGGGGTAACTATGGCTACACCTTC.

This clonotype was counted many times. The chain combines TRBV11-2 with TRBJ1-1, with D perhaps matching TRBD1 (6 bases). The length of the CDR3 is 13 residues. Germline CDR1 reads SGHAT; CDR2 reads FQNNGV. V shed 1 base and J shed 7 bases, with 10 bases lying between them. The CDR3 nucleotides read TGTGCCAGCAGCTTAGGGGACAAACGTGAAGCTTTCTTT. Amino acid sequence: CASSLGDKREAFF. Supplemented by reference TRBV11-2 and TRBJ1-1, the full variable domain reads EAGVAQSPRYKIIEKRQSVAFWCNPISGHATLYWYQQILGQGPKLLIQFQNNGVVDDSQLPKDRFSAERLKGVDSTLKIQPAKLEDSAVYLCASSLGDKREAFFGQGTRLTVV.

Many counts were recorded for this clonotype. The chain has TRBV7-9 and TRBJ2-7; 7 nucleotides align to TRBD2. J gave up 0 bases and V 3 bases, and 5 bases lay outside the gene matches. The CDR3 length is 15 residues. Per the germline V gene, CDR1 is SEHNR and CDR2 is FQNEAQ (reference sequence). CDR3: CASSFSRDYSYEQYF. The CDR3, as DNA: TGTGCCAGCAGCTTCAGCCGGGACTACTCCTACGAGCAGTACTTC.

This clonotype showed up just a few times. The gene calls are TRBV20-1 and TRBJ1-2; 8 bases agree with TRBD1. The CDR3 is made up of 14 amino acids. With V trimmed by 3 bases and J by 8 bases, 11 bases remained unmatched. Germline CDR1 reads DFQATT; CDR2 reads SNEGSKA (reference sequence). The CDR3 is CSASEDRVGEGYTF. DNA for the CDR3: TGCAGTGCTAGCGAGGACAGGGTTGGGGAAGGCTACACCTTC.

This clonotype came up a few times. V gene TRBV28 combines with J gene TRBJ1-1, with 7 bases matching TRBD1. Germline CDR1 MDHEN, CDR2 SYDVKM. The CDR3 has 14 amino acids. The ends lost 3 bases at V and 5 bases at J; junction bases unmatched: 6. The CDR3 nucleotides read TGTGCCAGCAGTTTGCACAGGGGCCCTACTGAAGCTTTCTTT. This translates into CASSLHRGPTEAFF.

V gene TRBV5-6 combines with J gene TRBJ2-7; 7 bases match TRBD2. The length of the CDR3 is 14 residues. Per the germline V gene, CDR1 is SGHDT and CDR2 is YYEEEE. With V trimmed by 1 base and J by 3 bases, 4 bases remained unmatched. CDR3 DNA: TGTGCCAGCAGCTTGAGACGGGGGGACTACGAGCAGTACTTC. Its protein product is CASSLRRGDYEQYF.

CDR3 sequence reads: CASSLQEEETQYF. For the CDR3, the DNA is TGCGCCAGCAGTCTACAGGAGGAAGAGACCCAGTACTTC. The genes are TRBV10-2 and TRBJ2-5; D may be TRBD1 or TRBD2 (5 bases each). This CDR3 has 13 residues. V lost 5 bases and J lost 3, with 10 bases in between. Germline CDR1 WSHSY, CDR2 SAAADI.

This clonotype was seen a handful of times. The chain has TRBV9 and TRBJ1-2; 12 bases map to TRBD1. The CDR3 has 16 amino acids. With V trimmed by 2 bases and J by 8 bases, 10 bases remained unmatched. Germline assignment: CDR1 SGDLS and CDR2 YYNGEE. CDR3 residues: CASSVTPGQGANGYTF. CDR3 sequence (DNA): TGTGCCAGCAGCGTTACTCCGGGACAGGGGGCGAACGGCTACACCTTC.

The V and J genes are TRBV3-1 and TRBJ2-2; D not certain. The CDR3 has 14 residues. Trimming removed 0 bases at V and 8 bases at J, with 10 bases between. CDR1 and CDR2 from the germline V gene are LGHDT and YNNKEL (reference sequence). CDR3 coding DNA: TGTGCCAGCAGCCAAGACTACGCCCCGGGGGAGCTGTTTTTT. Encoded protein: CASSQDYAPGELFF.

This clonotype was found many times. J is TRBJ2-1 and V is TRBV20-1; 8 nucleotides match TRBD2. The CDR3 has 17 residues. CDR1 and CDR2 from the germline V gene are DFQATT and SNEGSKA (reference sequence). J gave up 3 bases and V 0 bases, and 10 bases lay outside the gene matches. This CDR3 is CSAREGTERGFYNEQFF. In nucleotides, the CDR3 is TGCAGTGCTAGAGAGGGGACGGAGCGGGGGTTCTACAATGAGCAGTTCTTC.

This clonotype has just a few counts. The chain is built from TRBV7-9 and TRBJ1-2; 7 nucleotides match TRBD1. The CDR3 loop spans 14 amino acids. Unmatched junction bases numbered 10, after V lost 5 bases and J lost 7 bases. Germline V gene sequence: CDR1 SEHNR, CDR2 FQNEAQ (reference sequence). CDR3 sequence (DNA): TGTGCCAGCAGCCCCGAGACAGGGATCTCTGGCTACACCTTC. It translates to CASSPETGISGYTF.

This clonotype was observed a few times. The chain has TRBV18 and TRBJ2-7; either TRBD1 or TRBD2 may fit D (5 bases each). CDR3 length equals 15 residues. V shed 3 bases and J shed 1 base, with 13 bases lying between them. Germline CDR1 reads KGHSH; CDR2 reads LQKENI. The CDR3 loop is CASSPIRDGSYEQYF. The DNA of the CDR3 is TGTGCCAGCTCACCGATCCGGGACGGATCCTACGAGCAGTACTTC.

V is TRBV9 and J is TRBJ2-7; no reliable D call. Germline lookup yields CDR1 SGDLS and CDR2 YYNGEE. This CDR3 spans 15 amino acids. The V and J ends lost 0 bases and 6 bases respectively, with 16 bases between them. The DNA of the CDR3 is TGTGCCAGCAGCGTAGAAGCCGCCAATCCCTTCGAGCAGTACTTC. It codes for CASSVEAANPFEQYF. Complete variable domain (other parts from reference TRBV9 and TRBJ2-7): DSGVTQTPKHLITATGQRVTLRCSPRSGDLSVYWYQQSLDQGLQFLIQYYNGEERAKGNILERFSAQQFPDLHSELNLSSLELGDSALYFCASSVEAANPFEQYFGPGTRLTVT.

CDR3 amino acids: CASSLTGQGGHGYTF. DNA for the CDR3: TGTGCCAGCAGCCTTACGGGACAGGGAGGACACGGCTACACCTTC. The V call is TRBV28, the J call TRBJ1-2, with 9 positions matching TRBD1. Unmatched junction bases numbered 13, after V lost 6 bases and J lost 8 bases. CDR1 and CDR2 (germline): MDHEN, SYDVKM. The CDR3 loop spans 15 amino acids.

As concerns this clonotype: The junction shows a germline mismatch at one end, possibly a read error. The chain links TRBV7-2 to TRBJ1-4; tentatively, D is TRBD1 (6 bases). Germline V gene sequence: CDR1 SGHTA, CDR2 FQGNSA. The length of the CDR3 is 14 residues. The CDR3 here is CANSQTQGNEKLFF. CDR3 DNA sequence: TGTGCCAACAGCCAAACACAGGGCAATGAAAAACTGTTTTTT.

This clonotype was recorded a few times. The chain is built from TRBV7-9 and TRBJ2-7, with D perhaps TRBD1 or TRBD2 (5 bases each). The ends were cut back, 4 bases at V and 6 bases at J, with 22 bases in the middle. The length of the CDR3 is 16 residues. CDR1 SEHNR and CDR2 FQNEAQ come from the germline V gene (reference sequence). CDR3 amino acids: CASSSSIRGTGAEQYF. CDR3 DNA: TGTGCCAGCAGCTCCTCCATTAGAGGCACCGGGGCCGAGCAGTACTTC.

This chain links TRBV20-1 with TRBJ2-7; 11 bases agree with TRBD2. V lost 6 bases and J lost 2; bases outside the gene matches: 6. This CDR3 has 14 amino acids. Germline loops: CDR1 DFQATT, CDR2 SNEGSKA (reference sequence). This CDR3 is CSAASGRPPYEQYF. The CDR3 DNA sequence: TGCAGTGCGGCTAGCGGGAGGCCCCCCTACGAGCAGTACTTC.

The CDR3 here is CASSLMGLADYNEQFF. In nucleotides, the CDR3 is TGTGCCAGCAGCTTAATGGGACTAGCGGATTACAATGAGCAGTTCTTC. The chain couples TRBV7-9 to TRBJ2-1; the match to TRBD2 covers 11 bases. The CDR3 covers 16 residues. Trimming cost V 2 bases and J 4 bases; bases outside gene matches: 4. The germline CDR1 and CDR2 sequences are SEHNR and FQNEAQ (reference sequence).

The sample holds many counts of this clonotype. The rearrangement links TRBV6-1 to TRBJ1-5; possible D gene TRBD1, 5 bases. V lost 5 bases and J lost 3, with 14 bases in between. The CDR3 runs to 15 residues. The V gene's germline CDR1 is MNHNS and CDR2 SASEGT. As DNA, the CDR3 is TGTGCCAGCAGTTCCCTCGGGGGTACCAATCAGCCCCAGCATTTT. It is translated as CASSSLGGTNQPQHF.